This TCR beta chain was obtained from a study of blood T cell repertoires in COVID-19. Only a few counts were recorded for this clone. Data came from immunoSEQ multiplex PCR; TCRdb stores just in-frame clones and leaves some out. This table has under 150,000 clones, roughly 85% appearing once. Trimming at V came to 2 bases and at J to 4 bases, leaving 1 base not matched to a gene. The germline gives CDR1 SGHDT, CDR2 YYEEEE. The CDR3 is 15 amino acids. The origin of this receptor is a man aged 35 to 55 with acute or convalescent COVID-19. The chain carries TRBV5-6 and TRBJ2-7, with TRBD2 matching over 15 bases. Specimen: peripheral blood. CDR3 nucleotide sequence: TGTGCCAGCAGCTTAGGGACTAGCGGGGGGTACGAGCAGTACTTC. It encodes CASSLGTSGGYEQYF.